This T cell receptor beta chain derives from a study of metastatic and nonmetastatic thyroid tumors (dated by TCRdb to the early 2020s). With respect to the entire study: The researchers compared repertoires between peripheral blood samples and tumor or nodule tissue samples from patients with malignant or benign thyroid disease.

No treatment had been received by any patient before thyroid surgery. Patient clinical samples collected from about 2011 to 2018 were retrospectively analysed using T-cell receptor beta sequencing. Library preparation employed PCR. The sequencer listed for this sample is Illumina HiSeq 4000. The TCR beta-chain CDR3 region of each patient was profiled by high-throughput sequencing. In the source study's methods: Drawing on CDR3 differences between clinicopathological groups, the researchers built a classifier meant to tell apart patients with distant-metastatic papillary thyroid cancer. Repertoire diversity was assessed with the Shannon index, and tumor-blood repertoire similarity with the Morisita-Horn index. In TCRdb, the public reads were trimmed at Q25 with fastp and aligned with MiXCR, with productive beta chains retained. TCRdb, rather than the study authors, made the V and J calls. Within this sample are tens of thousands of clones, with more than 25% of them counted one time only. The leading ten clones occupy about 18% of the sample.

About this clone itself: What antigen it recognizes has not been identified. This CDR3 fails to terminate in the conserved phenylalanine or tryptophan, so it likely reflects a read error.

The research as a whole found: In both blood and tumor samples, malignant tumors were reported to have significantly higher TCR beta diversity than benign nodules.

The sequencing input was blood. This TCR came from a male donor with papillary thyroid cancer or a benign thyroid nodule (not recorded which). Some clones in this sample may be carry-over from other donors' samples.

The CDR3 sequence is CASSYPAELFL. The DNA reads as follows: TGTGCCAGCAGTTACCCCGCGGAGCTGTTTCTT. This chain joins TRBV6-9 to TRBJ2-2; the D gene lacks a confident call. The trim is 3 bases for V and 10 bases for J, with a gap of 6 bases between the germline ends. The CDR3 length is 11 residues, termini included. Only the CDR3 region is kept as DNA, spanning 33 bases read in frame from base 1. The germline V gene gives CDR1 as MNHGY and CDR2 as SVAAGI.